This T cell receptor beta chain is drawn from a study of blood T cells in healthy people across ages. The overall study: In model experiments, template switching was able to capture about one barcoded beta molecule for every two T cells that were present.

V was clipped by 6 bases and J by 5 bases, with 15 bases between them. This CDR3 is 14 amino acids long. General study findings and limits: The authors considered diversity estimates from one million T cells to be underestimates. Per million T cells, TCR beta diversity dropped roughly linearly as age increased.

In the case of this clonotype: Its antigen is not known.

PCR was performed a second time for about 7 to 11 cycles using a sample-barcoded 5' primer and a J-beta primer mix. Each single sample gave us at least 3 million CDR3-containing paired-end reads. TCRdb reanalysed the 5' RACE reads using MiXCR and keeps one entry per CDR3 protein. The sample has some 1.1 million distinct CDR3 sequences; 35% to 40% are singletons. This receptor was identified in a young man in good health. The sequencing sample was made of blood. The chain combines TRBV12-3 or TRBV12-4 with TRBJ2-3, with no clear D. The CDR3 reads CASSTGPCGDTQYF. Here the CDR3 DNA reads TGTGCCAGCAGCACCGGGCCCTGCGGAGATACGCAGTATTTT.